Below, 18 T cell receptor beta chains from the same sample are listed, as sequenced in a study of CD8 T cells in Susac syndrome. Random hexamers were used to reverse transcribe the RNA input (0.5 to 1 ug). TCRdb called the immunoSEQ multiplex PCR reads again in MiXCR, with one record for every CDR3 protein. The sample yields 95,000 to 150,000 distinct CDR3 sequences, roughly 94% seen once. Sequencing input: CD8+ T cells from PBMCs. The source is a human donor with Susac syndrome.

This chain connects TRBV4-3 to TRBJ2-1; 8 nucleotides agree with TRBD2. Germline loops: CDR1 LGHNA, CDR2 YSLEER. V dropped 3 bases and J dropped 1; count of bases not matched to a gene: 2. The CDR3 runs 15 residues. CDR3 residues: CASSHGGGSYNEQFF. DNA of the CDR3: TGCGCCAGCAGCCATGGCGGGGGGTCCTACAATGAGCAGTTCTTC.

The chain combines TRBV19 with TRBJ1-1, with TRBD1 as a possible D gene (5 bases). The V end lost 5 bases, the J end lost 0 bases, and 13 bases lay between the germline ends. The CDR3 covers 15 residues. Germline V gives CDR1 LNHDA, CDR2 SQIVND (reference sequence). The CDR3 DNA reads TGTGCCAGTAGTTGGGGGAATGTGGTGAACACTGAAGCTTTCTTT. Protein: CASSWGNVVNTEAFF.

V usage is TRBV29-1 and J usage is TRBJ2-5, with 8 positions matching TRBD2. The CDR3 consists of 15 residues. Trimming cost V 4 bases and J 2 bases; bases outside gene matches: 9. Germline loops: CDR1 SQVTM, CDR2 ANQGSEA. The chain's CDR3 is CSVGEATGGQETQYF. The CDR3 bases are TGCAGCGTTGGAGAAGCGACGGGGGGGCAAGAGACCCAGTACTTC.

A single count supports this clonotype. The CDR3 reads CATAGGQGVQPQHF. As DNA, the CDR3 is TGTGCCACCGCCGGGGGACAGGGGGTCCAGCCCCAGCATTTT. The gene calls are TRBV15 and TRBJ1-5; 11 positions match TRBD1. With V trimmed by 8 bases and J by 7 bases, 7 bases remained unmatched. The length of the CDR3 is 14 residues. Germline V gives CDR1 LNHNV, CDR2 YYDKDF (reference sequence).

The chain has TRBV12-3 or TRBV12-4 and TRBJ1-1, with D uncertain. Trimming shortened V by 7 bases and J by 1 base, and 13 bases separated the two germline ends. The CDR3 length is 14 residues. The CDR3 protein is CASTPGQANTEAFF. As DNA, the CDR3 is TGTGCCAGCACCCCCGGGCAGGCGAACACTGAAGCTTTCTTT.

The CDR3 loop reads CASSLEDARQDEAFF. In DNA, the CDR3 is TGTGCCAGCAGCTTGGAGGACGCTAGACAGGATGAAGCTTTCTTT. The chain employs TRBV5-6 and TRBJ1-1, with D perhaps TRBD1 (6 bases). The CDR3 totals 15 residues. Germline CDR1 and CDR2: SGHDT and YYEEEE. V was shortened by 0 bases and J by 7 bases, with 16 bases between the two germline ends. Variable domain in full (rest from reference TRBV5-6 and TRBJ1-1): DAGVTQSPTHLIKTRGQQVTLRCSPKSGHDTVSWYQQALGQGPQFIFQYYEEEERQRGNFPDRFSGHQFPNYSSELNVNALLLGDSALYLCASSLEDARQDEAFFGQGTRLTVV.

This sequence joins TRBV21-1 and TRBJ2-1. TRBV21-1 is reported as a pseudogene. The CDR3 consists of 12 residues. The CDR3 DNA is TGTGCCAGCAGCGGTCGTAACAATGAGCAGTTCTTC. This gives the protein CASSGRNNEQFF.

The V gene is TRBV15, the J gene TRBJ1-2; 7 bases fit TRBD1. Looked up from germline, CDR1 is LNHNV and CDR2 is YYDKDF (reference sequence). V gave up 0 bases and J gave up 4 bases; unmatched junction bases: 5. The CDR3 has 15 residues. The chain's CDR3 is CATSRDDREPYGYTF. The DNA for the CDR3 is TGTGCCACCAGCAGAGATGACAGGGAGCCCTATGGCTACACCTTC.

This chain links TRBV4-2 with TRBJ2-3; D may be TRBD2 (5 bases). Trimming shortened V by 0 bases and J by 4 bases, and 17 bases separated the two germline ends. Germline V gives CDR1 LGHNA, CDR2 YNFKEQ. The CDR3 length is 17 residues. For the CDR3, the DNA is TGTGCCAGCAGCCAAGACGATACTAGTACGTTCGCAGATACGCAGTATTTT. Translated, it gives CASSQDDTSTFADTQYF.

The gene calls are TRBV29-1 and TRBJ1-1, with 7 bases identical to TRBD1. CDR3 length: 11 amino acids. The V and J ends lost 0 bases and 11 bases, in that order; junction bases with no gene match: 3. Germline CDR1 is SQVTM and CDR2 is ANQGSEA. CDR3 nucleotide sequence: TGCAGCGTTGAAGATGAACAGGGGGCTTTCTTT. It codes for CSVEDEQGAFF.

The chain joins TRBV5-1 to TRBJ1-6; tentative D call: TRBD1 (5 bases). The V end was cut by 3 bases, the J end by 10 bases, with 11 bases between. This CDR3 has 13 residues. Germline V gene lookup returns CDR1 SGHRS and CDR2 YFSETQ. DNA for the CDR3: TGCGCCAGCAGCTGGTCCAGGGACTCACCCCTCCACTTT. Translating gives CASSWSRDSPLHF.

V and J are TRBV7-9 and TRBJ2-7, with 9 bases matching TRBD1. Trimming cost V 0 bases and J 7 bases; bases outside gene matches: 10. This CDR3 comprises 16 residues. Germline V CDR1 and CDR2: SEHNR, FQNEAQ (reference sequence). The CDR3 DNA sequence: TGTGCCAGCAGCTTAGCGTCCAACCGGGACAGGGAAGAGCAGTACTTC. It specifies CASSLASNRDREEQYF.

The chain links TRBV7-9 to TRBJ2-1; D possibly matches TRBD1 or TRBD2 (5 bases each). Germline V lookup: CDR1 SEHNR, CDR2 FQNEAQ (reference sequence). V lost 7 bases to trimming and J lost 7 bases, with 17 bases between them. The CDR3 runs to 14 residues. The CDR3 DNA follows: TGTGCCAGCACCTTTCCCGGGACGAGTAATGAGCAGTTCTTC. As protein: CASTFPGTSNEQFF.

The CDR3 DNA follows: TGTGCCACCAGTGATTTGCTAGTTGGTCCCGGGGGCCAAGAGACCCAGTACTTC. Its translation is CATSDLLVGPGGQETQYF. V gene TRBV24-1 combines with J gene TRBJ2-5; D might be TRBD2 (6 bases). Deletions cut 0 bases from V and 1 base from J, with 17 bases between. This CDR3 region has 18 residues. Germline V gene sequence: CDR1 KGHDR, CDR2 SFDVKD.

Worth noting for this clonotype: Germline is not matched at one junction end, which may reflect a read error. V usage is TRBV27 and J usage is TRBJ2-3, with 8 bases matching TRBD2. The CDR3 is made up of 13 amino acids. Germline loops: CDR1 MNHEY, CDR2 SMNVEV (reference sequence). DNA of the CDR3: TGTGCCAGCAGCCAACGCCGCGGGGGGCATTCCCTATTT. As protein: CASSQRRGGHSLF.

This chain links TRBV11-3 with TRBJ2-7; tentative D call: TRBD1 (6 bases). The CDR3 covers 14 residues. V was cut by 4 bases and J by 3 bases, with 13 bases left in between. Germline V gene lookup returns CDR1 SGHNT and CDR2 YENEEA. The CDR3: CASSSRDNDYEQYF. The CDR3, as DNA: TGTGCCAGCAGCTCCCGGGACAATGACTACGAGCAGTACTTC.

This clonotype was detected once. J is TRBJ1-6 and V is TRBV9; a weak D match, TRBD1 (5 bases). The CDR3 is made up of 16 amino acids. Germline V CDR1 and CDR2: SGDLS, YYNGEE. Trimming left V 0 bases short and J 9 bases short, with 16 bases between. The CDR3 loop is CASSVDVAQEVSPLHF. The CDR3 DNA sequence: TGTGCCAGCAGCGTAGACGTTGCACAGGAGGTTTCACCCCTCCACTTT.

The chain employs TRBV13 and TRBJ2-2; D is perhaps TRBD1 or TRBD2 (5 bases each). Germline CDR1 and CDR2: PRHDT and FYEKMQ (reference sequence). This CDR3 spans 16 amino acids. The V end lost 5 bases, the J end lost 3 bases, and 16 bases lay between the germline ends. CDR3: CASSLVGTGYTGELFF. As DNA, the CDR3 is TGTGCCAGCAGCCTTGTGGGGACGGGGTACACCGGGGAGCTGTTTTTT.